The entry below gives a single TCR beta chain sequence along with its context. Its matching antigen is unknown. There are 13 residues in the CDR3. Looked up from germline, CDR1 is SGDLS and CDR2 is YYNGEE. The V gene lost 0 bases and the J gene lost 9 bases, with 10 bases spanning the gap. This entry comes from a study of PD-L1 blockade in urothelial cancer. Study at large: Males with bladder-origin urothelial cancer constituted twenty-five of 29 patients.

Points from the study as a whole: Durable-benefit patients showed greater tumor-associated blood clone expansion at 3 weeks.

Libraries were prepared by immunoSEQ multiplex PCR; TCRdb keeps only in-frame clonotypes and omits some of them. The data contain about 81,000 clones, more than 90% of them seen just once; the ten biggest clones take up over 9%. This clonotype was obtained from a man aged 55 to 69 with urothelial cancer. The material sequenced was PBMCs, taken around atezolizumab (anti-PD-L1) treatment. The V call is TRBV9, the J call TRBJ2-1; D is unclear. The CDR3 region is CASSVGFSSEQFF. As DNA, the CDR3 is TGTGCCAGCAGCGTAGGGTTCAGTTCTGAGCAGTTCTTC.